A single TCR beta chain is shown here with its context. What it binds is not known. This entry comes from a study of radiotherapy plus CTLA-4 blockade in lung cancer. CTLA-4 blockade with ipilimumab, together with focal radiation, was given to patients with chemo-refractory metastatic non-small-cell lung cancer. Whole-study results and caveats: Alongside interferon-beta, early blood T cell clone dynamics were reportedly the best predictor of response. Blood-borne expansion of tumor-derived TCR clones followed radiotherapy plus ipilimumab.

Profiling relied on immunoSEQ multiplex PCR, and the TCRdb table lists in-frame clones only, not all of them. The table shows roughly 100,000 clones, with about 84% occurring only once. This sample comprised peripheral blood, obtained from a patient treated with radiotherapy plus ipilimumab. The source is a human donor with non-small cell lung cancer that progressed on radiotherapy plus ipilimumab. Some clones in this sample may be carry-over from other donors' samples.

CDR3 region: CASSMATAIYNSPLHF. For the CDR3, the DNA is TGTGCCAGTAGTATGGCCACCGCTATTTATAATTCACCCCTCCACTTT. The gene calls are TRBV19 and TRBJ1-6; the D is unclear. Deletions cut 3 bases from V and 4 bases from J, with 13 bases between. There are 16 residues in the CDR3. Germline-derived CDR1 and CDR2 are LNHDA and SQIVND (reference sequence).